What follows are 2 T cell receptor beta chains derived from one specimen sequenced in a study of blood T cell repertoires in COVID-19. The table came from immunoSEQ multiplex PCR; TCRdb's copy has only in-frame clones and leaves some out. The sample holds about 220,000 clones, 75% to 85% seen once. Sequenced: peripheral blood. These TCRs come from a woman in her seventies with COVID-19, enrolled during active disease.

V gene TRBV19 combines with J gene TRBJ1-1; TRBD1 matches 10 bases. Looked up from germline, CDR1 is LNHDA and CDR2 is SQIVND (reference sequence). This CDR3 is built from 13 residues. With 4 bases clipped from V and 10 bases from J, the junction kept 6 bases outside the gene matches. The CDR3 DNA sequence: TGTGCCAGTAGTACACAGACAGGGGGCAGAGCTTTCTTT. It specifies CASSTQTGGRAFF. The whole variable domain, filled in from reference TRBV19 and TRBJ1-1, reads DGGITQSPKYLFRKEGQNVTLSCEQNLNHDAMYWYRQDPGQGLRLIYYSQIVNDFQKGDIAEGYSVSREKKESFPLTVTSAQKNPTAFYLCASSTQTGGRAFFGQGTRLTVV.

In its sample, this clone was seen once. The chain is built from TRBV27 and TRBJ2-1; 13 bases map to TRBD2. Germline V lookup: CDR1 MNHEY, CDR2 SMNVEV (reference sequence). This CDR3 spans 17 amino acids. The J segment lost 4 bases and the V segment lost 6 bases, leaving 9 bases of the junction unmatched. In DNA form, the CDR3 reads TGTGCCAGCAGAGAAAGTCGGACTAGCGGGGGATACAATGAGCAGTTCTTC. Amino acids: CASRESRTSGGYNEQFF.